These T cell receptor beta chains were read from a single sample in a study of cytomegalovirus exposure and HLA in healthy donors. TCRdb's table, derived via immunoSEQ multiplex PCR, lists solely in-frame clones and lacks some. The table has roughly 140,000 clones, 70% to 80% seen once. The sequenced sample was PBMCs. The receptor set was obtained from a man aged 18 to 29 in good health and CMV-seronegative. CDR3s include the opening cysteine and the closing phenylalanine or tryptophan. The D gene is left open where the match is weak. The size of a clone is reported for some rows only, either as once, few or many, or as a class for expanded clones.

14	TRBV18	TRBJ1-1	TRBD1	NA	CASSLTGVSTEAFF	TGTGCCAGCTCACTTACAGGGGTTAGCACTGAAGCTTTCTTT
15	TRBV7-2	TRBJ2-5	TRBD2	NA	CASSLDRGSGETQYF	TGTGCCAGCAGCTTAGATCGCGGGAGTGGAGAGACCCAGTACTTC
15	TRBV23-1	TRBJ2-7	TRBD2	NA	CASSQWTSGIYEQYF	TGCGCCAGCAGTCAGTGGACTAGCGGGATCTACGAGCAGTACTTC
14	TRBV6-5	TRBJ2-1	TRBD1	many	CASSHRDSYNEQFF	TGTGCCAGCAGTCACCGGGACAGCTACAATGAGCAGTTCTTC
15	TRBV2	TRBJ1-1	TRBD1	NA	CASSDYPRQGYEAFF	TGTGCCAGCAGTGATTATCCGAGACAGGGCTATGAAGCTTTCTTT
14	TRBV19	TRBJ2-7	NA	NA	CASSIAQGSDEQYF	TGTGCCAGTAGTATAGCGCAGGGTTCTGACGAGCAGTACTTC
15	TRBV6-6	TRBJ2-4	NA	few	CASSTQGLAKNIQYF	TGTGCCAGCAGTACTCAGGGCTTAGCCAAAAACATTCAGTACTTC
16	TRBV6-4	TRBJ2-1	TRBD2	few	CASSRTGTTAGNEQFF	TGTGCCAGCAGTAGAACTGGGACTACGGCGGGAAATGAGCAGTTCTTC
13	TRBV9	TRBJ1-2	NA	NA	CASSVDTGQGYTF	TGTGCCAGCAGCGTAGATACAGGGCAAGGCTACACCTTC
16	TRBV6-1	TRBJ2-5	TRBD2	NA	CASSDRAGGPQETQYF	TGTGCCAGCAGTGACCGGGCGGGAGGGCCACAAGAGACCCAGTACTTC
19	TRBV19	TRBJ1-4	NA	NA	CASSIDSSGTSEIDEKLFF	TGTGCCAGTAGTATAGACTCATCCGGGACAAGTGAGATCGATGAAAAACTGTTTTTT
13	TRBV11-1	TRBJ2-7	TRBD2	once	CASSRERGDEQYF	TGTGCCAGCAGCCGCGAGCGGGGGGACGAGCAGTACTTC
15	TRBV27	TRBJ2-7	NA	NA	CASSFPRGSSYEQYF	TGTGCCAGCAGTTTCCCTCGTGGGAGCTCCTACGAGCAGTACTTC
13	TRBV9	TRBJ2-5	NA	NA	CASSVVSQETQYF	TGTGCCAGCAGCGTAGTCAGCCAAGAGACCCAGTACTTC
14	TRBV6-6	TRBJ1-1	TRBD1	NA	CASSYVQGAIEAFF	TGTGCCAGCAGTTACGTCCAGGGGGCTATTGAAGCTTTCTTT
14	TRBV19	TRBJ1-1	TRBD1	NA	CASSQGGVNTEAFF	TGTGCCAGTAGCCAAGGGGGCGTGAACACTGAAGCTTTCTTT
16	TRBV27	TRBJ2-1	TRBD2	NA	CASIRSLAEGYNEQFF	TGTGCCAGCATTAGGTCCCTAGCGGAGGGATACAATGAGCAGTTCTTC
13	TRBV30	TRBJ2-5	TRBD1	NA	CAGGTGNQETQYF	TGTGCCGGGGGGACAGGGAACCAAGAGACCCAGTACTTC
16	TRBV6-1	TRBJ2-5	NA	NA	CASSERGYRTPETQYF	TGTGCCAGCAGTGAACGAGGGTACAGAACGCCAGAGACCCAGTACTTC
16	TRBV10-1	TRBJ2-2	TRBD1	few	CASSDWTGGSTGELFF	TGCGCCAGCAGTGACTGGACAGGGGGTTCCACCGGGGAGCTGTTTTTT
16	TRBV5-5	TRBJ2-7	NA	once	CASSLARAPPTYEQYF	TGTGCCAGCAGCTTGGCGCGTGCTCCCCCCACCTACGAGCAGTACTTC
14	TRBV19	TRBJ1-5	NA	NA	CASSIRDSNQPQHF	TGTGCCAGTAGTATAAGAGATAGCAATCAGCCCCAGCATTTT
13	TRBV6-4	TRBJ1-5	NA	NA	CASSGREGQPQHF	TGTGCCAGCAGCGGCAGGGAAGGTCAGCCCCAGCATTTT
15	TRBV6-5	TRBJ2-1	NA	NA	CASEPLQRSYNEQFF	TGTGCCAGTGAGCCTCTCCAACGCTCCTACAATGAGCAGTTCTTC
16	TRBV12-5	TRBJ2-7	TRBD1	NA	CASGLAGTGGFHEQYF	TGTGCTAGTGGTTTGGCGGGGACAGGGGGCTTCCACGAGCAGTACTTC
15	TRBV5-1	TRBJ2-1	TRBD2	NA	CASSWGLAGTNEQFF	TGCGCCAGCAGCTGGGGACTAGCGGGAACCAATGAGCAGTTCTTC
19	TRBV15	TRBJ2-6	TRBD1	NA	CATSRDRTGGSSGANVLTF	TGTGCCACCAGCAGAGACAGGACAGGGGGCTCCTCTGGGGCCAACGTCCTGACTTTC
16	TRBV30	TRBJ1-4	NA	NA	CAWTRKVGATNEKLFF	TGTGCCTGGACCCGCAAAGTGGGAGCAACTAATGAAAAACTGTTTTTT
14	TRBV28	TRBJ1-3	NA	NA	CASSPGTPRNTIYF	TGTGCCAGCAGTCCAGGTACGCCACGAAACACCATATATTTT
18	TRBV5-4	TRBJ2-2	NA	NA	CASSPPGAGLGVSGELFF	TGTGCCAGCAGCCCTCCCGGGGCGGGACTGGGAGTTTCTGGGGAGCTGTTTTTT